Presented here are 30 T cell receptor beta chains from one specimen sequenced in a study of blood T cell repertoires in COVID-19. Assay used: immunoSEQ multiplex PCR; TCRdb lists only in-frame clones, some missing. In the table there are some 53,000 clones, approximately 89% of which are singletons. Sequenced sample: peripheral blood. Receptor source: a man between 60 and 75 years old with active COVID-19.

The CDR3 bases are TGTGCCACCAGTAAAAGACGGGTTCAAGAGACCCAGTACTTC. Translation gives CATSKRRVQETQYF. This chain uses TRBV15 with TRBJ2-5; D call uncertain. This CDR3 has 14 residues. CDR1 LNHNV and CDR2 YYDKDF come from the germline V gene (reference sequence). The germline V and J ends were trimmed by 6 bases and 2 bases, with 13 bases remaining between them.

In this sample, this clone turned up once. CDR3 bases: TGTGCCTGGAGTGTGGGACTAGCGGGGGATACAGATACGCAGTATTTT. This codes for CAWSVGLAGDTDTQYF. This rearrangement joins TRBV30 to TRBJ2-3; 14 bases align to TRBD2. Germline V gene data show CDR1 as GTSNPN and CDR2 as SVGIG (reference sequence). Germline trimming cut 0 bases from V and 3 bases from J; bases unmatched to any gene: 2. This CDR3 has 16 amino acids.

The chain combines TRBV7-3 with TRBJ2-2; D perhaps matches TRBD2 (5 bases). Germline CDR1 is SGHTA and CDR2 is FQGTGA. Trimming removed 5 bases from V and 2 bases from J, with 9 bases in between. This CDR3 comprises 14 residues. The DNA of the CDR3 is TGTGCCAGCAGCCTCGGGATTAACACCGGGGAGCTGTTTTTT. Protein: CASSLGINTGELFF.

The genes are TRBV6-5 and TRBJ2-3, with D perhaps matching TRBD2 (5 bases). CDR1 is MNHEY and CDR2 is SVGAGI in the germline V gene. The length of the CDR3 is 14 residues. V shed 6 bases and J shed 1 base, with 11 bases lying between them. Here the CDR3 reads CASSGRSGTDTQYF. In nucleotides, the CDR3 is TGTGCCAGCAGCGGGCGTAGCGGCACAGATACGCAGTATTTT.

The rearrangement uses TRBV28 and TRBJ1-1, with 8 positions matching TRBD1. Trimming at V came to 6 bases and at J to 6 bases, leaving 6 bases not matched to a gene. Germline assignment: CDR1 MDHEN and CDR2 SYDVKM. The CDR3 spans 13 residues. The CDR3 region has the DNA TGTGCCAGCAGGCAACAGGGGGGAGCTGAAGCTTTCTTT. Protein product: CASRQQGGAEAFF.

J is TRBJ2-5 and V is TRBV10-1; tentatively, D is TRBD1 (6 bases). CDR3 length: 10 amino acids. Trimming took off 6 bases at V and 12 bases at J, with 11 bases between the two ends. In germline, CDR1 is WNHNN, CDR2 SYGVQD (reference sequence). In nucleotides, the CDR3 is TGCGCCAGCAGCAGGGACAAAAAGTACTTC. Its translation: CASSRDKKYF.

The chain uses TRBV5-1 and TRBJ2-5, with D possibly matching TRBD1 (5 bases). Deletions cut 4 bases from V and 1 base from J, with 11 bases between. The germline CDR1 and CDR2 sequences are SGHRS and YFSETQ. This CDR3 contains 14 residues. CDR3 DNA: TGCGCCAGCAGCGTCACAGGTTTCCAAGAGACCCAGTACTTC. It specifies CASSVTGFQETQYF.

The chain is built from TRBV28 and TRBJ1-2; D uncertain. Germline CDR1 MDHEN, CDR2 SYDVKM. The CDR3 has 15 residues. The ends were cut back, 5 bases at V and 7 bases at J, with 20 bases in the middle. The CDR3 region has the DNA TGTGCCAGCAGTCTCGCTGACGGACTGGGCGTTGGCTACACCTTC. Translating it yields CASSLADGLGVGYTF.

V is TRBV7-3 and J is TRBJ2-1; 8 bases map to TRBD1. Germline V gives CDR1 SGHTA, CDR2 FQGTGA. J gave up 9 bases and V 2 bases, and 12 bases lay outside the gene matches. This CDR3 region has 16 residues. In DNA, the CDR3 is TGTGCCAGCAGCTTATCAGGGGGCGGGCTTGCGGGTGAGCAGTTCTTC. Translated: CASSLSGGGLAGEQFF.

Only a few counts were recorded for this clone. The chain couples TRBV19 to TRBJ1-5; 7 bases agree with TRBD1. Looked up from germline, CDR1 is LNHDA and CDR2 is SQIVND (reference sequence). The CDR3 contains 14 residues. Trimming removed 7 bases from V and 1 base from J; junction bases left unmatched: 4. The CDR3 loop is CASIDRASNQPQHF. The CDR3 DNA is TGTGCCAGTATCGACAGGGCGAGCAATCAGCCCCAGCATTTT.

This chain joins TRBV10-3 and TRBJ2-1, with a tentative D call TRBD2 (5 bases). Germline assignment: CDR1 ENHRY and CDR2 SYGVKD. The CDR3 is 15 residues long. Deletions cut 10 bases from V and 3 bases from J, with 19 bases between. CDR3 amino acids: CATILGAEHYNEQFF. The CDR3 bases are TGTGCCACGATCCTGGGAGCGGAACACTACAATGAGCAGTTCTTC.

The chain has TRBV27 and TRBJ2-1; 7 bases are shared with TRBD2. The CDR3 is 17 amino acids. Germline-derived CDR1 and CDR2 are MNHEY and SMNVEV (reference sequence). Germline trimming cut 4 bases from V and 9 bases from J; bases unmatched to any gene: 18. The CDR3 DNA is TGTGCCAGCAGTTCCGGACTAGATCAGGTTCGGCTAGGTGAGCAGTTCTTC. This sequence encodes CASSSGLDQVRLGEQFF.

J is TRBJ2-7 and V is TRBV7-9; 8 bases fit TRBD2. Germline V gene data show CDR1 as SEHNR and CDR2 as FQNEAQ (reference sequence). CDR3 length: 15 amino acids. Germline trimming cut 5 bases from V and 5 bases from J; bases unmatched to any gene: 11. As DNA, the CDR3 is TGTGCCAGCAGCAGAGAGGGGACTAGAGGCCACGAGCAGTACTTC. It codes for CASSREGTRGHEQYF.

The rearrangement links TRBV6-5 to TRBJ1-2; 12 bases align to TRBD1. CDR1 and CDR2 (germline): MNHEY, SVGAGI. V lost 4 bases and J lost 8; bases outside the gene matches: 5. CDR3 length equals 14 residues. CDR3 protein: CASSWGQGALGYTF. CDR3 in DNA: TGTGCCAGCAGTTGGGGACAGGGGGCGCTCGGCTACACCTTC.

The rearrangement uses TRBV11-3 and TRBJ2-1, with 7 nucleotides matching TRBD1. The V segment lost 5 bases and the J segment 7 bases; nucleotides outside the gene matches: 5. The CDR3 is made up of 13 amino acids. CDR1 is SGHNT and CDR2 is YENEEA in the germline V gene. CDR3: CASSRGLANEQFF. The CDR3 bases are TGTGCCAGCAGCAGGGGGCTAGCTAATGAGCAGTTCTTC.

The chain combines TRBV29-1 with TRBJ1-3; no clear D gene. In germline, CDR1 is SQVTM, CDR2 ANQGSEA. V shed 5 bases and J shed 6 bases, with 8 bases lying between them. The CDR3 loop spans 11 amino acids. Here the CDR3 DNA reads TGCAGCGTTAACGAGGAAAACACCATATATTTT. Encoded protein: CSVNEENTIYF.

The V and J genes are TRBV20-1 and TRBJ2-5, with 10 bases matching TRBD2. V dropped 3 bases and J dropped 3; count of bases not matched to a gene: 7. The CDR3 spans 15 residues. Germline V CDR1 and CDR2: DFQATT, SNEGSKA (reference sequence). The CDR3 DNA follows: TGCAGTGCTAGTTCCGGGACTAGCGTAAAAGAGACCCAGTACTTC. It is translated as CSASSGTSVKETQYF.

The rearrangement uses TRBV6-5 and TRBJ2-1; TRBD2 aligns across 9 bases. Trimming took 2 bases from V and 1 from J; bases not matched to a gene: 3. This CDR3 region has 16 residues. In germline, CDR1 is MNHEY, CDR2 SVGAGI. The CDR3 DNA is TGTGCCAGCAGTTACCTTAGCGGGAGTTCCTACAATGAGCAGTTCTTC. Protein sequence: CASSYLSGSSYNEQFF.

V and J are TRBV5-6 and TRBJ2-5; TRBD1 matches 7 bases. After removal of 0 bases from V and 1 base from J, the junction contained 9 bases not matched to a gene. The length of the CDR3 is 17 residues. Germline assignment: CDR1 SGHDT and CDR2 YYEEEE. CDR3 bases: TGTGCCAGCAGCTTGGCCCCGATTGGACAGGCCCAAGAGACCCAGTACTTC. Encoded protein: CASSLAPIGQAQETQYF. The entire variable domain, with the rest obtained from reference TRBV5-6 and TRBJ2-5, is as follows: DAGVTQSPTHLIKTRGQQVTLRCSPKSGHDTVSWYQQALGQGPQFIFQYYEEEERQRGNFPDRFSGHQFPNYSSELNVNALLLGDSALYLCASSLAPIGQAQETQYFGPGTRLLVL.

The rearrangement joins TRBV18 to TRBJ1-6, with 8 bases fitting TRBD1. From germline, CDR1 is KGHSH and CDR2 LQKENI. J lost 7 bases, V lost 6 bases, and 11 bases had no gene match. The CDR3 is made up of 16 amino acids. The CDR3 here is CASSQSWQGANSPLHF. CDR3 DNA sequence: TGTGCCAGCTCTCAATCGTGGCAGGGGGCGAATTCACCCCTCCACTTT.

V gene TRBV4-3 combines with J gene TRBJ2-5; D perhaps matches TRBD1 (6 bases). Germline loops: CDR1 LGHNA, CDR2 YSLEER. The CDR3 extends over 15 amino acids. The V gene lost 0 bases and the J gene lost 0 bases, with 8 bases spanning the gap. Here the CDR3 reads CASSQEQGYQETQYF. CDR3 in DNA: TGCGCCAGCAGCCAAGAACAGGGATACCAAGAGACCCAGTACTTC.

V and J are TRBV20-1 and TRBJ1-5; weak D call: TRBD1 (6 bases). This CDR3 is built from 11 residues. V gave up 7 bases and J gave up 6 bases, with 10 bases separating them. Per the germline V gene, CDR1 is DFQATT and CDR2 is SNEGSKA (reference sequence). CDR3 in amino acids: CSVQQGQPQHF. The CDR3, as DNA: TGCAGTGTACAACAGGGTCAGCCCCAGCATTTT.

The chain recombines TRBV7-3 with TRBJ1-1; D remains unclear. Germline V gene sequence: CDR1 SGHTA, CDR2 FQGTGA. V dropped 2 bases and J dropped 1 base, with 11 bases sitting between them. This CDR3 region has 15 residues. CDR3 DNA sequence: TGTGCCAGCAGCTTAGGGAGCACGGGGAACACTGAAGCTTTCTTT. Protein: CASSLGSTGNTEAFF.

The genes are TRBV6-5 and TRBJ2-7; 7 bases fit TRBD1. The V segment lost 5 bases and the J segment 4 bases; nucleotides outside the gene matches: 11. CDR1 MNHEY and CDR2 SVGAGI come from the germline V gene. The CDR3 runs to 15 residues. This CDR3 reads CASSTRQGFHYEQYF. CDR3 coding DNA: TGTGCCAGCAGTACCCGACAGGGTTTTCATTACGAGCAGTACTTC.

This rearrangement joins TRBV5-4 to TRBJ2-3, with D unresolved. Trimming removed 4 bases from V and 1 base from J, with 4 bases in between. This CDR3 is built from 12 residues. The germline V gene encodes CDR1 SGHNT and CDR2 YYREEE (reference sequence). The CDR3 DNA reads as TGTGCCAGCAGCAGAGGCACAGATACGCAGTATTTT. This gives the protein CASSRGTDTQYF.

This clone appeared a few times. This chain joins TRBV7-9 and TRBJ1-2, with D possibly being TRBD1 (5 bases). The V end lost 5 bases, the J end lost 0 bases, and 13 bases lay between the germline ends. The CDR3 extends over 15 amino acids. Germline assignment: CDR1 SEHNR and CDR2 FQNEAQ (reference sequence). The CDR3 DNA is TGTGCCAGCAGCGCGGGGCGGGTAGCTAACTATGGCTACACCTTC. Translation: CASSAGRVANYGYTF. Full variable domain (missing parts from reference TRBV7-9 and TRBJ1-2): DTGVSQNPRHKITKRGQNVTFRCDPISEHNRLYWYRQTLGQGPEFLTYFQNEAQLEKSRLLSDRFSAERPKGSFSTLEIQRTEQGDSAMYLCASSAGRVANYGYTFGSGTRLTVV.

The chain is built from TRBV28 and TRBJ1-3, with D possibly matching TRBD1 (6 bases). Germline values: CDR1 MDHEN, CDR2 SYDVKM. This CDR3 has 13 residues. V lost 6 bases and J lost 4, with 10 bases in between. CDR3: CASRETGGNTIYF. CDR3 in DNA: TGTGCCAGCAGGGAGACAGGCGGAAACACCATATATTTT. Using reference TRBV28 and TRBJ1-3 for the parts outside the CDR3, the full variable domain is DVKVTQSSRYLVKRTGEKVFLECVQDMDHENMFWYRQDPGLGLRLIYFSYDVKMKEKGDIPEGYSVSREKKERFSLILESASTNQTSMYLCASRETGGNTIYFGEGSWLTVV.

A few counts support this clone. The rearrangement links TRBV6-2 or TRBV6-3 to TRBJ2-1; D is possibly TRBD2 (6 bases). Deletions cut 6 bases from V and 3 bases from J, with 15 bases between. The germline V gene encodes CDR1 MNHEY and CDR2 SVGEGT. This CDR3 spans 15 amino acids. The CDR3 DNA sequence: TGTGCCAGCAGCTCGGGATTAGCGGACTACAATGAGCAGTTCTTC. This encodes CASSSGLADYNEQFF.

This sequence joins TRBV7-9 and TRBJ2-7, with TRBD2 matching 14 bases. The germline V gene encodes CDR1 SEHNR and CDR2 FQNEAQ (reference sequence). V lost 5 bases and J lost 6; bases outside the gene matches: 6. CDR3 length equals 15 residues. This chain's CDR3 is CASSLEGLAGVEQYF. DNA of the CDR3: TGTGCCAGCAGCCTAGAGGGACTAGCGGGAGTCGAGCAGTACTTC.

The genes are TRBV30 and TRBJ1-5, with D hard to call. Germline V lookup: CDR1 GTSNPN, CDR2 SVGIG (reference sequence). The CDR3 covers 14 residues. Trimming took off 2 bases at V and 4 bases at J, with 12 bases between the two ends. The DNA for the CDR3 is TGTGCCTGGAGTCGGGTAGGACTTAATCAGCCCCAGCATTTT. Residues: CAWSRVGLNQPQHF.